Here is one T cell receptor beta chain with its context. As processed by the authors: Amplification of reference gene primers was used by the study to estimate nucleated cell counts. Sequencing was performed with immunoSEQ multiplex PCR; in TCRdb, only in-frame clones are kept and a portion is missing. V, J and clone size are taken as reported in that table, and D and trimming were inferred from the DNA itself. Of tens of thousands of clones in the sample, about nine tenths were seen once. The V end was cut by 4 bases, the J end by 5 bases, with 16 bases between. CDR3 length: 15 residues. CDR1 SGHRS and CDR2 YFSETQ come from the germline V gene. These data come from a study of blood T cell repertoires in COVID-19.

Sequencing was performed on peripheral blood. This sequence was found in a man in his forties or fifties with active COVID-19. The chain recombines TRBV5-1 with TRBJ2-1, with unresolved D. The CDR3 bases are TGCGCCAGCAGCCCTAGAGCGAGTGCTAACAATGAGCAGTTCTTC. Amino acid sequence: CASSPRASANNEQFF.